This TCR beta chain came from a study of cytomegalovirus exposure and HLA in healthy donors. As for the study in general: Assignment to the Caucasian-associated ancestry cluster applied to around 80% of the 300 to 500 genotyped donors.

Whole-study findings and limits: A later analysis showed HLA-associated TCR beta chains outstripping equally common others in clonal expansion. A later analysis linked a missense DCLRE1C variant to TCR beta V- and J-gene trimming.

A word on this clone: Its target is not known.

The PCR used 60 Vbeta and 13 Jbeta primers. The protocol was immunoSEQ multiplex PCR, while the TCRdb copy is restricted to in-frame clones and leaves out a portion. Recorded here are about 130,000 clones; the top ten clones represent about 1.8%. Sequenced material: PBMCs. This sequence originates from a man younger than 30 in good health and CMV-seronegative.

In nucleotides, the CDR3 is TGCGCCAGCAGCCCAGACTCGACAGGGGGCTTCTACGAGCAGTACTTC. It is translated as CASSPDSTGGFYEQYF. The chain combines TRBV4-1 with TRBJ2-7; 10 bases match TRBD1. Germline loops: CDR1 MGHRA, CDR2 YSYEKL. V was clipped by 4 bases and J by 3 bases; unmatched bases: 9. The CDR3 runs 16 residues.